The subject of this entry is one T cell receptor beta chain. Its antigen is not identified. The sample originates from a study of cytomegalovirus exposure and HLA in healthy donors. Study context: Caucasian-associated ancestry cluster membership applied to 75% to 85% of about 370 genotyped donors. Study-level results: Later, an analysis showed that TCR beta chains associated with HLA were more clonally expanded than others that were equally common. Overall, around 150 TCR beta chains were annotated as cytomegalovirus-associated.

Vbeta (60) and Jbeta (13) primers were used in the PCR. Data came from immunoSEQ multiplex PCR; TCRdb stores just in-frame clones and leaves some out. The table has about 140,000 clones, around three quarters seen once. This CDR3 has 13 residues. V gave up 6 bases and J gave up 4 bases, with 12 bases separating them. The germline CDR1 and CDR2 sequences are MNHNS and SASEGT. Those who donated were healthy bone marrow donors. The chain is built from TRBV6-1 and TRBJ1-2; D is possibly TRBD1 (6 bases). The specimen was PBMCs. The source is a woman aged 60-75 years in good health and CMV-seropositive. The CDR3 region is CASRPDRPYGYTF. CDR3 DNA sequence: TGTGCCAGCAGACCAGACAGGCCCTATGGCTACACCTTC.